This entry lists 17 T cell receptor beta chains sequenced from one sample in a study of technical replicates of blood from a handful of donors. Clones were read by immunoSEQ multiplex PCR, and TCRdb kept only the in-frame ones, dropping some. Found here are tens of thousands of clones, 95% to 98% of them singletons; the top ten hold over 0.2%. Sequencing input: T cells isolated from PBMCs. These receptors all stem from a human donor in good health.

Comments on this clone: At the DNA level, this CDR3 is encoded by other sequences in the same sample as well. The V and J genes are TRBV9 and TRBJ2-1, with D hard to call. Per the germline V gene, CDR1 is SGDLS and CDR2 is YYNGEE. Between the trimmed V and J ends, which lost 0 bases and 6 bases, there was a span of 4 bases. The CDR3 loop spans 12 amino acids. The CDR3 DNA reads TGTGCCAGCAGCGTAGCCGGCAATGAGCAGTTCTTC. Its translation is CASSVAGNEQFF.

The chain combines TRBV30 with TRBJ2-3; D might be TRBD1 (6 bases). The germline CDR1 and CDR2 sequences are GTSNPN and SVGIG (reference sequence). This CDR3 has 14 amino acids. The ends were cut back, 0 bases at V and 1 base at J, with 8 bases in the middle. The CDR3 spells CAWSVSGGTDTQYF. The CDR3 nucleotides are TGTGCCTGGAGTGTCTCAGGGGGCACAGATACGCAGTATTTT. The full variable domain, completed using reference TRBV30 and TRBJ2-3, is SQTIHQWPATLVQPVGSPLSLECTVEGTSNPNLYWYRQAAGRGLQLLFYSVGIGQISSEVPQNLSASRPQDRQFILSSKKLLLSDSGFYLCAWSVSGGTDTQYFGPGTRLTVL.

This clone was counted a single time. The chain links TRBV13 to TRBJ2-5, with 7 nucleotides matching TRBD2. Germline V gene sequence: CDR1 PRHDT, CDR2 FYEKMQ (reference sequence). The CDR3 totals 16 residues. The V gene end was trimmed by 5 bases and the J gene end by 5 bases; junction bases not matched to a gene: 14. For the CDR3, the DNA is TGTGCCAGCAGCAAACCCCATCCCCGGGAGGCGGAGACCCAGTACTTC. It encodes CASSKPHPREAETQYF.

The CDR3 region has the DNA TGTGCCAGCAGCTTAAAAGTGGGAGGAAAAGAGCAGTTCTTC. Translated, it gives CASSLKVGGKEQFF. The gene calls are TRBV11-2 and TRBJ2-1, with D tentatively TRBD2 (6 bases). The CDR3 runs to 14 residues. Looked up from germline, CDR1 is SGHAT and CDR2 is FQNNGV. Trimming left V 2 bases short and J 10 bases short, with 15 bases between.

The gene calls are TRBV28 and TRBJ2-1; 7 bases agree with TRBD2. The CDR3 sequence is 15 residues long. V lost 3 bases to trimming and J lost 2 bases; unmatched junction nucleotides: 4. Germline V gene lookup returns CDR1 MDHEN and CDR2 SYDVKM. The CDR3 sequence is CASSLERGAYNEQFF. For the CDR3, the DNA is TGTGCCAGCAGTTTGGAACGGGGGGCCTACAATGAGCAGTTCTTC.

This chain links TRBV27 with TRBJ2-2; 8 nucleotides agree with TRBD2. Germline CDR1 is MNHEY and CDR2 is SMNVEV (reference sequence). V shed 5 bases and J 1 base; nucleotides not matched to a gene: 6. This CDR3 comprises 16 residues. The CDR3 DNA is TGTGCCAGCAGTAGAGGGAGCGGGAGGAACACCGGGGAGCTGTTTTTT. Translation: CASSRGSGRNTGELFF.

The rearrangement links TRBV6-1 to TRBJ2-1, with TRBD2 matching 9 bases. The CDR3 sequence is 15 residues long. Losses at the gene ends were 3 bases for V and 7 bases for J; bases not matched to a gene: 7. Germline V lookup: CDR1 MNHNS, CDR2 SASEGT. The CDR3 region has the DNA TGTGCCAGCAGTGACTATAGACTAGCGGATAATGAGCAGTTCTTC. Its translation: CASSDYRLADNEQFF.

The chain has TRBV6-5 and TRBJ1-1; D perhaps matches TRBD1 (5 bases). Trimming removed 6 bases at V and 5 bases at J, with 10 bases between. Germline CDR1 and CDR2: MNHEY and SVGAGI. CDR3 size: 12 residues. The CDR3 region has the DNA TGTGCCAGCAGCCAAGGGGTAACTGAAGCTTTCTTT. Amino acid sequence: CASSQGVTEAFF.

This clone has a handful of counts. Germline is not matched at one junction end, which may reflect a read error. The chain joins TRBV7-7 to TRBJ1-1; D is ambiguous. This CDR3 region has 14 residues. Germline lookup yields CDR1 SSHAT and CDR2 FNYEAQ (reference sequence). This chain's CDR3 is CASSPIYMNTEAFF. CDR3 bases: TGTGCTAGCAGCCCGATATACATGAACACTGAAGCTTTCTTT.

CDR3 in DNA: TGTGCCAGCAGTTACAGGGGGTTCGAGCAGTACTTC. Translating it yields CASSYRGFEQYF. The J gene is TRBJ2-7, the V gene TRBV28; 8 bases line up with TRBD1. Germline CDR1 MDHEN, CDR2 SYDVKM. CDR3 length: 12 residues. After removal of 4 bases from V and 6 bases from J, the junction contained 2 bases not matched to a gene.

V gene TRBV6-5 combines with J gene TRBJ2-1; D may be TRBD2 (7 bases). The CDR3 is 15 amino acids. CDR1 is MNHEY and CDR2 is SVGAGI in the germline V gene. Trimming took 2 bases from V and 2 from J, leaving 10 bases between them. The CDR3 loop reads CASSYKGGAYNEQFF. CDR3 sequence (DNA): TGTGCCAGCAGTTACAAAGGGGGGGCCTACAATGAGCAGTTCTTC.

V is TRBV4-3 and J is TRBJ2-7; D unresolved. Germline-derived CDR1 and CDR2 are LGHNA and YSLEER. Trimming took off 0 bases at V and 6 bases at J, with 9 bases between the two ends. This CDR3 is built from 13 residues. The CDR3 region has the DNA TGCGCCAGCAGCCAAGAGCCCCGAGGCGAGCAGTACTTC. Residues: CASSQEPRGEQYF.

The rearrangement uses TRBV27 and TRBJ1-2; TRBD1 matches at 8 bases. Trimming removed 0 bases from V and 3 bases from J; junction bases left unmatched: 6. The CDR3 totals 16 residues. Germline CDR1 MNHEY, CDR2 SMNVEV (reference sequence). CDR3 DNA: TGTGCCAGCAGTTTATCACCCGGGACAGGAGACTATGGCTACACCTTC. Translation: CASSLSPGTGDYGYTF.

The CDR3 sequence: CASSQDASGLSTGNTIYF. In DNA form, the CDR3 reads TGCGCCAGCAGCCAAGATGCGTCAGGGCTTTCTACTGGAAACACCATATATTTT. This chain connects TRBV4-3 to TRBJ1-3, with D perhaps matching TRBD1 (5 bases). Per the germline V gene, CDR1 is LGHNA and CDR2 is YSLEER. V lost 0 bases and J lost 2, with 17 bases in between. The CDR3 totals 18 residues.

As DNA, the CDR3 is TGTGCCAGTAGTAACGGGCTACAGGGGTCCTACGAGCAGTACTTC. Residues: CASSNGLQGSYEQYF. The rearrangement uses TRBV19 and TRBJ2-7; 7 positions agree with TRBD1. Germline CDR1 LNHDA, CDR2 SQIVND (reference sequence). This CDR3 has 15 amino acids. V lost 4 bases to trimming and J lost 1 base; unmatched junction nucleotides: 7.

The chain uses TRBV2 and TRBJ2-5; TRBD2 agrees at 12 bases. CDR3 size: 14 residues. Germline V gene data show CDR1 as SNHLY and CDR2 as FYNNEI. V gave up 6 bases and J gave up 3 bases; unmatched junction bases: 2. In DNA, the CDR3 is TGTGCCAGCAGAAGGACTAGCGGGAAAGAGACCCAGTACTTC. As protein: CASRRTSGKETQYF.

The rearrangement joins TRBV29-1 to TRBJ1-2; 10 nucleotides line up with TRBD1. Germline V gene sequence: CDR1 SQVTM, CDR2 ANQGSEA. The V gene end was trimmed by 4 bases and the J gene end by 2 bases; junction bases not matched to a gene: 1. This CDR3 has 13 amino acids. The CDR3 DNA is TGCAGCGTTGGACAGGGGGCGAACTATGGCTACACCTTC. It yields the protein CSVGQGANYGYTF.